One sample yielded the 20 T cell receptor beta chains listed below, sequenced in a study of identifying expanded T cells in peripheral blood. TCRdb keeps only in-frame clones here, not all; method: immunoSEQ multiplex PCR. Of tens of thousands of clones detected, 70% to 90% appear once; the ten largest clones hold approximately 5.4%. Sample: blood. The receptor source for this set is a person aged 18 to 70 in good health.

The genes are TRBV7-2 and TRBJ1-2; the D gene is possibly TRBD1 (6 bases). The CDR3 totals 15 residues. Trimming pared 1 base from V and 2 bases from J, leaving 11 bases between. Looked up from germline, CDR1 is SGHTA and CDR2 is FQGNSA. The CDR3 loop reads CASSLGGGQNYGYTF. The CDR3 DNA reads TGTGCCAGCAGCTTAGGGGGTGGACAGAACTATGGCTACACCTTC.

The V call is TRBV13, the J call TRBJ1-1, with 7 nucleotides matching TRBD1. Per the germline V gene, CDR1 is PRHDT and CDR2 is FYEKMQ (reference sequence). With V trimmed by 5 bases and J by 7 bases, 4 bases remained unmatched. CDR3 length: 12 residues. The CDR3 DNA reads TGTGCCAGCAGCCGGGGACAGCGTGAAGCTTTCTTT. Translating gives CASSRGQREAFF.

CDR3: CASSPLSDTDTQYF. The CDR3 DNA sequence: TGTGCCAGCTCACCCCTCTCCGACACAGATACGCAGTATTTT. This chain uses TRBV18 with TRBJ2-3; D remains ambiguous. The V and J ends lost 3 bases and 2 bases respectively, with 9 bases between them. The CDR3 sequence is 14 residues long. CDR1 is KGHSH, CDR2 LQKENI, per germline. Drawing the rest from reference TRBV18 and TRBJ2-3, the complete variable domain is NAGVMQNPRHLVRRRGQEARLRCSPMKGHSHVYWYRQLPEEGLKFMVYLQKENIIDESGMPKERFSAEFPKEGPSILRIQQVVRGDSAAYFCASSPLSDTDTQYFGPGTRLTVL.

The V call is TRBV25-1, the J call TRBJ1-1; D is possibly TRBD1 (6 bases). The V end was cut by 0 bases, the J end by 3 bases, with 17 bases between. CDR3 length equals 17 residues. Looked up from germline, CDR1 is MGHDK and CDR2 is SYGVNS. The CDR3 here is CASSEYSGGQGYTEAFF. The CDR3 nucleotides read TGTGCCAGCAGTGAATATTCCGGAGGCCAGGGGTACACTGAAGCTTTCTTT.

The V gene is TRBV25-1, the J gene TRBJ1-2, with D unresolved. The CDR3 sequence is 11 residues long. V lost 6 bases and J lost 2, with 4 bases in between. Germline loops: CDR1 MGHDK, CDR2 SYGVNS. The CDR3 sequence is CASRGNYGYTF. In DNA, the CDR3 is TGTGCCAGCAGGGGCAACTATGGCTACACCTTC.

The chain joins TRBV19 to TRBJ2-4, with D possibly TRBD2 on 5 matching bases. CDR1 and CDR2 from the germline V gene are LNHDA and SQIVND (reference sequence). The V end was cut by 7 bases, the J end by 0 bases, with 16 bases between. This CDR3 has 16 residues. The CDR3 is CASTEGATLAKNIQYF. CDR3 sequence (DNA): TGTGCCAGTACCGAGGGAGCCACCTTAGCCAAAAACATTCAGTACTTC.

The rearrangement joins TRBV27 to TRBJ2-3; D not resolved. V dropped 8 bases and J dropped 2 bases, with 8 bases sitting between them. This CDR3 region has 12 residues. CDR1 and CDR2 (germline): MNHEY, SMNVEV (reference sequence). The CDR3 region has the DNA TGTGCCAGCGGTCTTCTCACAGATACGCAGTATTTT. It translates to CASGLLTDTQYF.

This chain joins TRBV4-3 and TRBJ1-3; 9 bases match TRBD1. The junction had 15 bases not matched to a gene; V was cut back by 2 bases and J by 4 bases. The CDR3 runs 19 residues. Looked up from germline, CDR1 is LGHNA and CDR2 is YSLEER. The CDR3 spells CASSQQLPDRGKRGNTIYF. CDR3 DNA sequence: TGCGCCAGCAGCCAACAGCTACCCGACAGGGGGAAACGAGGAAACACCATATATTTT.

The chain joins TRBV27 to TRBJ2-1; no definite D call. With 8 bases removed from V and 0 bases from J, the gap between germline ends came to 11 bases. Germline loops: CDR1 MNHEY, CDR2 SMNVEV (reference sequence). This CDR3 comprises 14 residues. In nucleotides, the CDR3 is TGTGCCAGCCGTCCCAGTGCCTCCTACAATGAGCAGTTCTTC. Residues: CASRPSASYNEQFF.

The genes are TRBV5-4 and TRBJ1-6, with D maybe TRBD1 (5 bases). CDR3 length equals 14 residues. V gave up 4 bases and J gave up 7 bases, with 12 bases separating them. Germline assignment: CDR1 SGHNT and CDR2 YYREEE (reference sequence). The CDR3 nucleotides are TGTGCCAGCAGCGGAACAGGTGGCAATTCACCCCTCCACTTT. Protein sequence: CASSGTGGNSPLHF.

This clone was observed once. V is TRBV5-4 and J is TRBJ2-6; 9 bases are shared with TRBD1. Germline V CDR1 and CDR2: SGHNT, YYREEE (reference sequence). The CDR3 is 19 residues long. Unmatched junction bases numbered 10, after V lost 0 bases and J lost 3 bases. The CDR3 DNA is TGTGCCAGCAGCTTGGGTTGGGGACAGGGAAAAGGTGGGGCCAACGTCCTGACTTTC. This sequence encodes CASSLGWGQGKGGANVLTF.

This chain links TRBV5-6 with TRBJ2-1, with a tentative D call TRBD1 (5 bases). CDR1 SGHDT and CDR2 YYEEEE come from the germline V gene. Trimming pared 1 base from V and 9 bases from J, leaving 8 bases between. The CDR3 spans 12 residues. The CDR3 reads CASSLTRAEQFF. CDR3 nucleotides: TGTGCCAGCAGCTTGACCAGGGCTGAGCAGTTCTTC.

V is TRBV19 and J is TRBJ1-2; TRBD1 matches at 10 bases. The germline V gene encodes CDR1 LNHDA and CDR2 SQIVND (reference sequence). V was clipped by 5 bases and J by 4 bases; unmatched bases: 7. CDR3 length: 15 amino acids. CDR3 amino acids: CASSARDRGGYGYTF. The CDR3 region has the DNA TGTGCCAGTAGTGCCCGGGACAGGGGAGGCTATGGCTACACCTTC. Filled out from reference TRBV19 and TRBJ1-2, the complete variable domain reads DGGITQSPKYLFRKEGQNVTLSCEQNLNHDAMYWYRQDPGQGLRLIYYSQIVNDFQKGDIAEGYSVSREKKESFPLTVTSAQKNPTAFYLCASSARDRGGYGYTFGSGTRLTVV.

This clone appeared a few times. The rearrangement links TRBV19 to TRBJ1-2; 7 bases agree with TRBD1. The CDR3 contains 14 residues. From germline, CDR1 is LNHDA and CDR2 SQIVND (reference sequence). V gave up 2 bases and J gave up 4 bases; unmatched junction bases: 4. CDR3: CASSITGVGYGYTF. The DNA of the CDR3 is TGTGCCAGTAGTATAACAGGGGTTGGCTATGGCTACACCTTC. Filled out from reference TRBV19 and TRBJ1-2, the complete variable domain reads DGGITQSPKYLFRKEGQNVTLSCEQNLNHDAMYWYRQDPGQGLRLIYYSQIVNDFQKGDIAEGYSVSREKKESFPLTVTSAQKNPTAFYLCASSITGVGYGYTFGSGTRLTVV.

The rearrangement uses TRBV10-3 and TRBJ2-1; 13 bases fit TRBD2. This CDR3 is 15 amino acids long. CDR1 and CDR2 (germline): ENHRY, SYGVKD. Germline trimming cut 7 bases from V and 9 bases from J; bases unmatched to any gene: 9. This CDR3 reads CAITPGTSGTVEQFF. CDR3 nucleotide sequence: TGTGCCATCACCCCCGGGACTAGCGGGACGGTTGAGCAGTTCTTC.

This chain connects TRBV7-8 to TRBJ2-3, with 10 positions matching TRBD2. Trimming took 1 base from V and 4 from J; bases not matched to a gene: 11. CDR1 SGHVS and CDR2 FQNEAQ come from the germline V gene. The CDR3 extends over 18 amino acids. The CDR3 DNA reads TGTGCCAGCAGCTTAGTATACGCGGCTAGCGGGAGAGCAGATACGCAGTATTTT. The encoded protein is CASSLVYAASGRADTQYF.

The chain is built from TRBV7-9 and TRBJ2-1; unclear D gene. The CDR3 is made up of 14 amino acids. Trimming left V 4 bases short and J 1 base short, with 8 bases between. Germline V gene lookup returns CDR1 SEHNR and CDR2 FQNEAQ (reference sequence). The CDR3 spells CASSSRVSYNEQFF. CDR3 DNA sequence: TGTGCCAGCAGCTCTAGGGTATCCTACAATGAGCAGTTCTTC. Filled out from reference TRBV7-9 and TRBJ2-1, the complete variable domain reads DTGVSQNPRHKITKRGQNVTFRCDPISEHNRLYWYRQTLGQGPEFLTYFQNEAQLEKSRLLSDRFSAERPKGSFSTLEIQRTEQGDSAMYLCASSSRVSYNEQFFGPGTRLTVL.

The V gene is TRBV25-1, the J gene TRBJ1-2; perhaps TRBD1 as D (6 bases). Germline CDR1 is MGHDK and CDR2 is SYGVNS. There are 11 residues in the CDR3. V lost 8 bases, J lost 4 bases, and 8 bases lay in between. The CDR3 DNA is TGTGCCAGCGGACAGCTCTATGGCTACACCTTC. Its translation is CASGQLYGYTF.

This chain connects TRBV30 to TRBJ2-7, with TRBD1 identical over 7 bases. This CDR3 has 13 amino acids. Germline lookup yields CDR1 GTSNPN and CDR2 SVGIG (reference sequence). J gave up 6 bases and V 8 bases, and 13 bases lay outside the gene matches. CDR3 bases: TGTGCCGGTGGGGGAGCAGGGGGTCTCGAGCAGTACTTC. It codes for CAGGGAGGLEQYF.

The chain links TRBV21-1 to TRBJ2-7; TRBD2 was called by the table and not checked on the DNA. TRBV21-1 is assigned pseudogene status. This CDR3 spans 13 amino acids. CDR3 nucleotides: TGTGCGATAAAACGGGAGGACAGCTACGAGCAGTACTTC. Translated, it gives CAIKREDSYEQYF.